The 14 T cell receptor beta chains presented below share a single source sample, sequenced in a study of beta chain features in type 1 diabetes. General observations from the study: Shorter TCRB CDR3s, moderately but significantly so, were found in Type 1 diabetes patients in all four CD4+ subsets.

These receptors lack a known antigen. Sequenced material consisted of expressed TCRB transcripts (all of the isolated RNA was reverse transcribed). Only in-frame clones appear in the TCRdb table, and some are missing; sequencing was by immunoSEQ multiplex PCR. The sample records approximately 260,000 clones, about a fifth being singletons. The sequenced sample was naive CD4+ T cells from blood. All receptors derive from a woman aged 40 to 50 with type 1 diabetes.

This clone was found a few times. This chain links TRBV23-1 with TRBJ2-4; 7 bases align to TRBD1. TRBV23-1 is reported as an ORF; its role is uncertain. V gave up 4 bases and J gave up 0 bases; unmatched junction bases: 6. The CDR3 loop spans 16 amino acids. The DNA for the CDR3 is TGCGCCAGCAGTCGTGGACAGGAGATAGCCAAAAACATTCAGTACTTC. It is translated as CASSRGQEIAKNIQYF.

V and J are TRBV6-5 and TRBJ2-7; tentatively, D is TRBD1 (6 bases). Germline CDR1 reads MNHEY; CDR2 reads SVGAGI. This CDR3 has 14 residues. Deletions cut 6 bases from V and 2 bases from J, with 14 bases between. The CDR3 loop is CASRLNRDTYEQYF. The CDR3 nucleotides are TGTGCCAGCAGGTTGAACCGGGACACCTACGAGCAGTACTTC.

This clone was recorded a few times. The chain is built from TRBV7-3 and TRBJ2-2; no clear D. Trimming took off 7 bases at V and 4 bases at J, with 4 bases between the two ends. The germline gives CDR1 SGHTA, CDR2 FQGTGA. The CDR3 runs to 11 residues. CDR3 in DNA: TGTGCCAGCACCTCCACCGGGGAGCTGTTTTTT. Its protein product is CASTSTGELFF.

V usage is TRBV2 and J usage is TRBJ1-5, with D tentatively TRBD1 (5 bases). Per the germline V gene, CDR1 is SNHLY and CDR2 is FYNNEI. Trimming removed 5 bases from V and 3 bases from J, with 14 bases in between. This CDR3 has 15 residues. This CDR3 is CASSRGDGNNQPQHF. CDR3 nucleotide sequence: TGTGCCAGCAGTCGGGGGGACGGGAACAATCAGCCCCAGCATTTT.

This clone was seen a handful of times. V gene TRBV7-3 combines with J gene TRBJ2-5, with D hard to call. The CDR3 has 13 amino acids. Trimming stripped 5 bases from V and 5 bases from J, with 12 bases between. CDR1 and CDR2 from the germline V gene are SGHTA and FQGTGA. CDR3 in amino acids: CASSPPGVETQYF. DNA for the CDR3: TGTGCCAGCAGCCCCCCCGGAGTGGAGACCCAGTACTTC.

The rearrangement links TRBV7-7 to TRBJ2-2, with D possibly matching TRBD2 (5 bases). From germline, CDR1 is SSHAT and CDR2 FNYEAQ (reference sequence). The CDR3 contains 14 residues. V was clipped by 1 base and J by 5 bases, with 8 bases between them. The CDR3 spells CASSLDTGTGELFF. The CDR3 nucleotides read TGTGCCAGCAGCTTAGATACGGGAACCGGGGAGCTGTTTTTT.

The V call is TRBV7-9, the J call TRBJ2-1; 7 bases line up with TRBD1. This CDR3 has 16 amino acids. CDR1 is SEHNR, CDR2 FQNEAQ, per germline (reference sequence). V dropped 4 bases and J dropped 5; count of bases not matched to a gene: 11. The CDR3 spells CASSSSPGQKHNEQFF. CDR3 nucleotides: TGTGCCAGCAGCTCGTCGCCGGGACAGAAACACAATGAGCAGTTCTTC. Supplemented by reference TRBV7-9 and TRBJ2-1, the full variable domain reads DTGVSQNPRHKITKRGQNVTFRCDPISEHNRLYWYRQTLGQGPEFLTYFQNEAQLEKSRLLSDRFSAERPKGSFSTLEIQRTEQGDSAMYLCASSSSPGQKHNEQFFGPGTRLTVL.

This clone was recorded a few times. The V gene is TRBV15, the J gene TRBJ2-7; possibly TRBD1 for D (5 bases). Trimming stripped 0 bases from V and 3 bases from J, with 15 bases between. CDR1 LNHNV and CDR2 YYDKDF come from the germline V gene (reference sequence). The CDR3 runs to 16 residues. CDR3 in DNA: TGTGCCACCAGCAGAGAAGGAACTCAAGGGGACTACGAGCAGTACTTC. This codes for CATSREGTQGDYEQYF.

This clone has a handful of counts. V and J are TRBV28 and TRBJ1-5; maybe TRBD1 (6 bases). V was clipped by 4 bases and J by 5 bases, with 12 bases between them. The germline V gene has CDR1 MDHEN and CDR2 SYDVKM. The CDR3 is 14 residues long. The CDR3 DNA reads TGTGCCAGCAGTTCCCCGACAGGTGATCAGCCCCAGCATTTT. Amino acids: CASSSPTGDQPQHF. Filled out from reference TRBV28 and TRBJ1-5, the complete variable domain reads DVKVTQSSRYLVKRTGEKVFLECVQDMDHENMFWYRQDPGLGLRLIYFSYDVKMKEKGDIPEGYSVSREKKERFSLILESASTNQTSMYLCASSSPTGDQPQHFGDGTRLSIL.

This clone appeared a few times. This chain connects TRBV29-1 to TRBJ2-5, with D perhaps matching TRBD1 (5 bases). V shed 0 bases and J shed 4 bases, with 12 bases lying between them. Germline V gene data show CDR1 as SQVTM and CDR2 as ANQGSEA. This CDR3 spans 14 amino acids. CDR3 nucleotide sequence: TGCAGCGTTGAAGATTCGAGGACAAGAGAGACCCAGTACTTC. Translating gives CSVEDSRTRETQYF.

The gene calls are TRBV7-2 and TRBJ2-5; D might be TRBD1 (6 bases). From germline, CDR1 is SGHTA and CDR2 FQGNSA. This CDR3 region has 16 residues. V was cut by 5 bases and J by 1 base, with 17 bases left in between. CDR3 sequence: CASSPRGGLVQETQYF. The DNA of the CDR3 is TGTGCCAGCAGCCCCCGAGGGGGTTTGGTCCAAGAGACCCAGTACTTC.

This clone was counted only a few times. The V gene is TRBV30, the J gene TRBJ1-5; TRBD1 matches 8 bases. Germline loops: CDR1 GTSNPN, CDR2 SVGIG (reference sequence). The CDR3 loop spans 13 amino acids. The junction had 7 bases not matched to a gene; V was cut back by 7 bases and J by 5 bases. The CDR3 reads CASDRDGDQPQHF. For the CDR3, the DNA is TGTGCCTCGGACAGGGACGGAGATCAGCCCCAGCATTTT.

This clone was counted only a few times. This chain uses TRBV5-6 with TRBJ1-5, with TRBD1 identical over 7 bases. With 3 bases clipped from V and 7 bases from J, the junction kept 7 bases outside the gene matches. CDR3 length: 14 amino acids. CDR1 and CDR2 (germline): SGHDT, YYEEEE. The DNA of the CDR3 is TGTGCCAGCAGCTGGAGACAGGGCGGGCAGCCCCAGCATTTT. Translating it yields CASSWRQGGQPQHF.

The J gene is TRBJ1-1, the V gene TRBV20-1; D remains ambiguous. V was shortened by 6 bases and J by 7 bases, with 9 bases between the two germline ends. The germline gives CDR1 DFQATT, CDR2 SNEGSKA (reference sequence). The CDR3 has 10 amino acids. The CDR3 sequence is CSAPRGEAFF. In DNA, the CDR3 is TGCAGTGCCCCGCGGGGTGAAGCTTTCTTT.